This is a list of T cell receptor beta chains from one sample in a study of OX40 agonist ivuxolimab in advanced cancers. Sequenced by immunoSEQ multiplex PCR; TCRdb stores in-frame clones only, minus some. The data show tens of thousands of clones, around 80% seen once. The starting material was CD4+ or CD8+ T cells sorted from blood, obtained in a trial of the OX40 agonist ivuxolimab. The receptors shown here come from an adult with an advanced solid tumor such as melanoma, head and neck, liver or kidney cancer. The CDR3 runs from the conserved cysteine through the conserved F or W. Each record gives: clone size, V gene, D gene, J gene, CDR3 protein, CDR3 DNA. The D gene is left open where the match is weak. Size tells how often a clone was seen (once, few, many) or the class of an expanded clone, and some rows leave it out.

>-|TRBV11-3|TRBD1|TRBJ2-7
CASSLDHRGNPAF
TGTGCCAGCAGCTTAGACCACAGGGGAAATCCGGCTTTC
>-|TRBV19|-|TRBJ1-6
CASRTNYNSPLHF
TGTGCCAGTAGGACAAACTATAATTCACCCCTCCACTTT
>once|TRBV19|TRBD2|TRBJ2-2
CASRLAGYTGELFF
TGTGCCAGTCGACTAGCGGGGTACACCGGGGAGCTGTTTTTT
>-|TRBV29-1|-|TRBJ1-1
CSVELDSLNTEAFF
TGCAGCGTTGAATTGGACAGTTTGAACACTGAAGCTTTCTTT
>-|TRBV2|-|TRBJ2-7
CALGGDREVEQYF
TGTGCCCTAGGGGGAGACAGGGAGGTGGAGCAGTACTTC
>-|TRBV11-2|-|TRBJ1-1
CASSSPSQWNTEAFF
TGTGCCAGCAGCTCCCCCTCACAGTGGAACACTGAAGCTTTCTTT
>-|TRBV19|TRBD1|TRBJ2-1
CASSVAGTGVEQFF
TGTGCCAGTAGTGTTGCCGGGACAGGGGTTGAGCAGTTCTTC
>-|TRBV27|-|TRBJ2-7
CASRDELGEYDKQYF
TGTGCCAGCAGGGACGAGCTCGGCGAATACGACAAGCAGTACTTC
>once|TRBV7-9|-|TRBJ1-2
CASSLAGSQNYGYTF
TGTGCCAGCAGCTTAGCGGGCTCTCAAAACTATGGCTACACCTTC
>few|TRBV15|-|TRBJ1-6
CATSGGSTSSYNSPLHF
TGTGCCACCAGCGGAGGGTCTACCAGCTCCTATAATTCACCCCTCCACTTT
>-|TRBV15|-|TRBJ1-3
CATSREQGSSGNTIYF
TGTGCCACCAGCAGGGAACAGGGATCCTCTGGAAACACCATATATTTT
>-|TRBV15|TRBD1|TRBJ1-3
CATRIQGTGNTIYF
TGTGCCACCAGGATACAGGGGACTGGAAACACCATATATTTT
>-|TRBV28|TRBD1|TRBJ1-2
CASSLYSELDRTYGYTF
TGTGCCAGCAGTTTATATTCTGAGTTGGACAGGACCTATGGCTACACCTTC
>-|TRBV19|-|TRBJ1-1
CASIGEGDWSTEAFF
TGTGCCAGTATCGGGGAGGGGGATTGGTCGACTGAAGCTTTCTTT
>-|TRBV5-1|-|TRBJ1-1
CASRREYTEAFF
TGCGCCAGCAGGAGGGAATACACTGAAGCTTTCTTT
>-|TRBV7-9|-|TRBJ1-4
CASSSGPFGKLFF
TGTGCCAGCAGCAGTGGACCCTTCGGAAAACTGTTTTTT
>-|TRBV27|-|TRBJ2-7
CASSPGGYEQYF
TGTGCCAGCAGTCCAGGGGGGTACGAGCAGTACTTC
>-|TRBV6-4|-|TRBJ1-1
CASSTGTKNTEAFF
TGTGCCAGCAGTACAGGGACCAAGAACACTGAAGCTTTCTTT
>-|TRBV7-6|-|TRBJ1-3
CASSLSRGDGNTIYF
TGTGCCAGCAGCTTATCCAGGGGTGACGGAAACACCATATATTTT
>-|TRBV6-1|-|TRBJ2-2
CASSETGFNIGELFF
TGTGCCAGCAGTGAAACAGGTTTTAATATCGGGGAGCTGTTTTTT
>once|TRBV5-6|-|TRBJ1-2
CASSFLAAYNYGYTF
TGTGCCAGCAGCTTCTTGGCAGCGTATAACTATGGCTACACCTTC
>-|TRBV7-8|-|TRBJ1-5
CASSLLGGARNQPQHF
TGTGCCAGCAGCCTCTTGGGGGGGGCGCGGAATCAGCCCCAGCATTTT
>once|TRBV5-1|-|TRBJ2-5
CASSLGGPEETQYF
TGCGCCAGCAGCTTGGGGGGGCCGGAGGAGACCCAGTACTTC
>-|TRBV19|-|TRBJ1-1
CASSIMRDSNTEAFF
TGTGCCAGTAGTATCATGAGAGACTCAAACACTGAAGCTTTCTTT
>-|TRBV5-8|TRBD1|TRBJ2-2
CASIASGTGTTGELFF
TGTGCCAGCATCGCAAGTGGGACAGGGACGACCGGGGAGCTGTTTTTT
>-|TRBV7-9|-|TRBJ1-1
CASSFQTAEAFF
TGTGCCAGCAGCTTTCAGACAGCCGAAGCTTTCTTT
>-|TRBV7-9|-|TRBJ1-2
CASSLEVRHSGYTF
TGTGCCAGCAGCTTAGAGGTCAGGCATTCGGGCTACACCTTC
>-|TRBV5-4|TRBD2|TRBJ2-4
CASSWAAGGDIQYF
TGTGCCAGCAGCTGGGCCGCGGGGGGAGACATTCAGTACTTC
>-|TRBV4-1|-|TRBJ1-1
CASSQFRGNTEAFF
TGCGCCAGCAGCCAATTCAGAGGGAACACTGAAGCTTTCTTT
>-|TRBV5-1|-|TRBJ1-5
CASSSDGSNQPQHF
TGCGCCAGCAGCTCGGACGGTAGCAATCAGCCCCAGCATTTT
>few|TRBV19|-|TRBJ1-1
CASCWSDTEAFF
TGTGCCAGTTGTTGGAGTGACACTGAAGCTTTCTTT
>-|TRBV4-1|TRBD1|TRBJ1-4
CASSQGTATNEKLFF
TGCGCCAGCAGCCAGGGGACAGCCACAAATGAAAAACTGTTTTTT
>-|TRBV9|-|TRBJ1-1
CASSPDPAPEAFF
TGTGCCAGCAGCCCCGACCCGGCCCCTGAAGCTTTCTTT
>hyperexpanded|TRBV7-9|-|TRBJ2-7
CASSDQGVGVLSEQYF
TGTGCCAGCAGCGACCAGGGAGTGGGAGTCTTGAGCGAGCAGTACTTC
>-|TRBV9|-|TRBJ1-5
CASSVEGLGPQHF
TGTGCCAGCAGCGTAGAGGGGTTGGGTCCCCAGCATTTT
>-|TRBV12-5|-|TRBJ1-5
CASGPQGGNQPQHF
TGTGCTAGTGGCCCCCAAGGGGGCAATCAGCCCCAGCATTTT
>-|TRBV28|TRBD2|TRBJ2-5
CASRDLAAPQETQYF
TGTGCCAGCAGAGATCTAGCGGCGCCCCAAGAGACCCAGTACTTC
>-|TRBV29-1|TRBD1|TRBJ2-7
CSVEDSNRGAPYEQYF
TGCAGCGTTGAAGATTCTAACAGGGGGGCCCCCTACGAGCAGTACTTC
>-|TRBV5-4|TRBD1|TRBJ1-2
CASSLEGGALTYGYTF
TGTGCCAGCAGCTTAGAAGGGGGCGCCCTAACTTATGGCTACACCTTC
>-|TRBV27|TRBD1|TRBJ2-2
CASSPRGGPNTGELFF
TGTGCCAGCAGTCCCCGAGGGGGCCCGAACACCGGGGAGCTGTTTTTT
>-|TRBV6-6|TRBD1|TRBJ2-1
CASTFAGQGNNEQFF
TGTGCCAGCACTTTCGCGGGACAGGGTAACAATGAGCAGTTCTTC
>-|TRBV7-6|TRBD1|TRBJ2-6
CASSQWTGGASGANVLTF
TGTGCCAGCAGCCAATGGACAGGGGGCGCCTCTGGGGCCAACGTCCTGACTTTC
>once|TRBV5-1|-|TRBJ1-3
CASSPTRGGDTIYF
TGCGCCAGCAGCCCGACCAGGGGTGGGGACACCATATATTTT
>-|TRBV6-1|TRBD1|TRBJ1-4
CASNRGHWEKLFF
TGTGCCAGCAACAGGGGACACTGGGAAAAACTGTTTTTT
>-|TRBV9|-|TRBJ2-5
CASSAQGGETQYF
TGTGCCAGCAGCGCCCAGGGAGGAGAGACCCAGTACTTC
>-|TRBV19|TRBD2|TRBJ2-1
CASSIVSGGLAEQFF
TGTGCCAGTAGTATAGTTAGCGGGGGGCTGGCTGAGCAGTTCTTC
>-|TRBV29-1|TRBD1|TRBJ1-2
CSVRDRGDYGYTF
TGCAGCGTTAGGGACAGGGGGGACTATGGCTACACCTTC
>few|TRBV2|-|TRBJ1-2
CASNGAGGHGYGYTF
TGTGCCAGCAATGGAGCCGGGGGGCATGGCTATGGCTACACCTTC
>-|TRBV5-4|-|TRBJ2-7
CASSLSRDSYEQYF
TGTGCCAGCAGCTTGAGTAGAGACAGCTACGAGCAGTACTTC
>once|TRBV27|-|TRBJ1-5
CASSLEREQPQHF
TGTGCCAGCAGTTTAGAAAGAGAGCAGCCCCAGCATTTT